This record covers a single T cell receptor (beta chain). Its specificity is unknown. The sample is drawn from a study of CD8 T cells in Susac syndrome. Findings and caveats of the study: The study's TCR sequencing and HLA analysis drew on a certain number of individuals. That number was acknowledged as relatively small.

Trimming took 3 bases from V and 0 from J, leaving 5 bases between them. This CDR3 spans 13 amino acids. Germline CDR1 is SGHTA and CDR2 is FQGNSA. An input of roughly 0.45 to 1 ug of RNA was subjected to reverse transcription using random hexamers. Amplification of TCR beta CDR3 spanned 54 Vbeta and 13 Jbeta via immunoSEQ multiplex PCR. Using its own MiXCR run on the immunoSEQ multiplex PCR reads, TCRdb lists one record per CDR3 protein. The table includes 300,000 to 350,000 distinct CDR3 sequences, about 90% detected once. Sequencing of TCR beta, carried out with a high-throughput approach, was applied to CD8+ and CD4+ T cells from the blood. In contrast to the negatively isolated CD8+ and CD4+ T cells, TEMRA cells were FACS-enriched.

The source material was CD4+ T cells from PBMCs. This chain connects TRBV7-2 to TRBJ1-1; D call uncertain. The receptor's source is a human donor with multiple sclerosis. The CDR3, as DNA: TGTGCCAGCAGCTTCAATATGAACACTGAAGCTTTCTTT. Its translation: CASSFNMNTEAFF. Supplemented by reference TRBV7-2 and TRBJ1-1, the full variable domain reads GAGVSQSPSNKVTEKGKDVELRCDPISGHTALYWYRQSLGQGLEFLIYFQGNSAPDKSGLPSDRFSAERTGGSVSTLTIQRTQQEDSAVYLCASSFNMNTEAFFGQGTRLTVV.